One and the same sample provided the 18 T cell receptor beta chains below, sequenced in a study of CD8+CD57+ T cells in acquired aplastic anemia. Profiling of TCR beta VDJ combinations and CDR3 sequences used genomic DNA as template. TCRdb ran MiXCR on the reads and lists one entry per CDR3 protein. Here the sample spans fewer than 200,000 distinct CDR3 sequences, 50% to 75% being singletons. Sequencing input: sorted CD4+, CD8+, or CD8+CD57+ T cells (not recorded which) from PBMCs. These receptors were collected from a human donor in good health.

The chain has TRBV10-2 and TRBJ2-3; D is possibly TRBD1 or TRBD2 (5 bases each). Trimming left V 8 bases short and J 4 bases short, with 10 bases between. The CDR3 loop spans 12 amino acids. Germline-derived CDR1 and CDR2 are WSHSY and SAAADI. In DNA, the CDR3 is TGCGCCAGCTCTAGGGGAGCAGATACGCAGTATTTT. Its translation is CASSRGADTQYF.

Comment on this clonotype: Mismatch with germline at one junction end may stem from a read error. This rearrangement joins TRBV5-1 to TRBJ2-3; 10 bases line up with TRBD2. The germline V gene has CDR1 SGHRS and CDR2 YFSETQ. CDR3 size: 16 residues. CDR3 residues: CASSLWIASGSYTQYF. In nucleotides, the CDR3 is TGTGCCAGCAGCTTGTGGATCGCTAGCGGGAGTTATACGCAGTATTTT. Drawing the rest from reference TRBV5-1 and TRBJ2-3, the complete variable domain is KAGVTQTPRYLIKTRGQQVTLSCSPISGHRSVSWYQQTPGQGLQFLFEYFSETQRNKGNFPGRFSGRQFSNSRSEMNVSTLELGDSALYLCASSLWIASGSYTQYFGPGTRLTVL.

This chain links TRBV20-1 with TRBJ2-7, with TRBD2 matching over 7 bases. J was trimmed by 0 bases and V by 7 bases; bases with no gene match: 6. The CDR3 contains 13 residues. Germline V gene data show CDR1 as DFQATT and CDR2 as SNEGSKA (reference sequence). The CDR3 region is CSGPGLSSYEQYF. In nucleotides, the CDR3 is TGCAGTGGACCGGGACTATCCTCCTACGAGCAGTACTTC.

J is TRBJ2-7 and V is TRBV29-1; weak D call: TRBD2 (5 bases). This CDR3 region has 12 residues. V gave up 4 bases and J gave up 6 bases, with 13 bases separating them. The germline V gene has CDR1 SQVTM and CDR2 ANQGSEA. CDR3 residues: CSVGGSWGEQYF. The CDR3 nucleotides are TGCAGCGTTGGAGGGAGCTGGGGCGAGCAGTACTTC.

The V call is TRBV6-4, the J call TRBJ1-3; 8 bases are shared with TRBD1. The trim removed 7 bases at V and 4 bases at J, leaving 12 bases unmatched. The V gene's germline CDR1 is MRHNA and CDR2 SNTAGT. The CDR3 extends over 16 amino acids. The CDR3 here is CASTGTGGISGNTIYF. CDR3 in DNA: TGTGCCAGCACCGGGACAGGAGGGATCAGCGGAAACACCATATATTTT.

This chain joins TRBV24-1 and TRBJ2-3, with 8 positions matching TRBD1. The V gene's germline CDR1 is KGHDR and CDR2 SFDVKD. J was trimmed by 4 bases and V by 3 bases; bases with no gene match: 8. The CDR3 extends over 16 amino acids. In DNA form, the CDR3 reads TGTGCCACCAGTGATCTCGGGACAGGAGTCGCAGATACGCAGTATTTT. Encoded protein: CATSDLGTGVADTQYF.

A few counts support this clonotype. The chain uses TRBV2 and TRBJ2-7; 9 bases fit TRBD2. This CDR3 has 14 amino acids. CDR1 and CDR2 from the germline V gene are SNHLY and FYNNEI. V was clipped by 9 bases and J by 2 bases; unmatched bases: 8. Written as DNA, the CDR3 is TGTGCCAGAGGAGCGGGGGGAACTACCTACGAGCAGTACTTC. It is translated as CARGAGGTTYEQYF.

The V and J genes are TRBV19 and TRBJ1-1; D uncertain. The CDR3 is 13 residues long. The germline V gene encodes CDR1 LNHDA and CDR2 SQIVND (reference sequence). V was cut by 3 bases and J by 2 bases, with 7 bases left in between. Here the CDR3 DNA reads TGTGCCAGTAGTATGGCGATTAACACTGAAGCTTTCTTT. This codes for CASSMAINTEAFF. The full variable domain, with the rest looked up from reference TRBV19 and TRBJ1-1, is DGGITQSPKYLFRKEGQNVTLSCEQNLNHDAMYWYRQDPGQGLRLIYYSQIVNDFQKGDIAEGYSVSREKKESFPLTVTSAQKNPTAFYLCASSMAINTEAFFGQGTRLTVV.

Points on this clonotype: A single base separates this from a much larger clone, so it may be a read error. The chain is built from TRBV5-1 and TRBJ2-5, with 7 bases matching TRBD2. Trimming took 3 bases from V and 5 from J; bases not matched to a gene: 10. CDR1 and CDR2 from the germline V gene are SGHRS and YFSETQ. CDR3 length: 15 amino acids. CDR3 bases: TGCGCCAGCAGCTCGGAAGGGAGGGGAGGGGAGACCCAGTACTTC. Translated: CASSSEGRGGETQYF.

The CDR3 DNA follows: TGCAGTGCTAGAGAGCCCGCTGGAGGGAGGGCCTCCTACGAGCAGTACTTC. Its translation is CSAREPAGGRASYEQYF. The rearrangement links TRBV20-1 to TRBJ2-7; 7 bases agree with TRBD2. Germline V gene data show CDR1 as DFQATT and CDR2 as SNEGSKA (reference sequence). The CDR3 has 17 amino acids. Germline trimming cut 0 bases from V and 0 bases from J; bases unmatched to any gene: 11.

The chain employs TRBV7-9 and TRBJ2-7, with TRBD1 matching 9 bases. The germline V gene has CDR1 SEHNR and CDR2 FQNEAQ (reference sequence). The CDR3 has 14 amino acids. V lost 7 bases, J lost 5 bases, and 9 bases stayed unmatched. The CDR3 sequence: CASNTMTGGHEQYF. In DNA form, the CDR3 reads TGTGCCAGCAACACCATGACAGGGGGTCACGAGCAGTACTTC.

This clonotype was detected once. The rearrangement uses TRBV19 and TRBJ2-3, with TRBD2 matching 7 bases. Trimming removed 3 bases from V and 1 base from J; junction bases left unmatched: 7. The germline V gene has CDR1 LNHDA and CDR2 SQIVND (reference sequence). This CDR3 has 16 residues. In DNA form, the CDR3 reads TGTGCCAGTAGTATTGTAGGGAGCGGGGGCACAGATACGCAGTATTTT. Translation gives CASSIVGSGGTDTQYF.

The CDR3 here is CASSRLGYEETQYF. The CDR3 region has the DNA TGTGCCAGCAGCCGACTAGGTTACGAAGAGACCCAGTACTTC. The chain carries TRBV6-6 and TRBJ2-5; tentative D call: TRBD2 (6 bases). V was shortened by 6 bases and J by 3 bases, with 14 bases between the two germline ends. The CDR3 is made up of 14 amino acids. Looked up from germline, CDR1 is MNHNY and CDR2 is SVGAGI (reference sequence).

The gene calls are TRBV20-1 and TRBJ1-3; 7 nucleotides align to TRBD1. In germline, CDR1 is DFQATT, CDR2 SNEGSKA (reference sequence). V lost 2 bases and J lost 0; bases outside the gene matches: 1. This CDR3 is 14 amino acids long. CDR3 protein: CSARSGGSGNTIYF. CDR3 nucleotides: TGCAGTGCTAGATCAGGGGGCTCTGGAAACACCATATATTTT.

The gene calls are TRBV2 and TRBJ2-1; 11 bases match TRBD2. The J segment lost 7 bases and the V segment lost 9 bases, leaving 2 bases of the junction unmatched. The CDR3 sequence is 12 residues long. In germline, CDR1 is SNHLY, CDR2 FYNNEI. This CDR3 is CASVAGGNEQFF. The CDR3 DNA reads TGTGCCAGTGTAGCGGGGGGGAATGAGCAGTTCTTC.

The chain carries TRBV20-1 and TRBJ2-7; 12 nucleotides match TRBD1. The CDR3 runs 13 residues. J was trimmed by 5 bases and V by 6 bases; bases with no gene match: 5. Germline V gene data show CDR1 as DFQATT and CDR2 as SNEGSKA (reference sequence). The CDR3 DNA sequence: TGCAGTGCACCGGGACAGGGGGCCCACGAGCAGTACTTC. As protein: CSAPGQGAHEQYF.

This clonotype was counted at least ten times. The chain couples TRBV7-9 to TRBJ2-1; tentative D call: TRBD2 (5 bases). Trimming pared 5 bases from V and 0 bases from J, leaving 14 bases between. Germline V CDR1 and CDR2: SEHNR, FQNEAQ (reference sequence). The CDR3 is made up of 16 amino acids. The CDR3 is CASSPVSGHSYNEQFF. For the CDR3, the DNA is TGTGCCAGCAGCCCCGTGAGCGGCCACTCCTACAATGAGCAGTTCTTC.

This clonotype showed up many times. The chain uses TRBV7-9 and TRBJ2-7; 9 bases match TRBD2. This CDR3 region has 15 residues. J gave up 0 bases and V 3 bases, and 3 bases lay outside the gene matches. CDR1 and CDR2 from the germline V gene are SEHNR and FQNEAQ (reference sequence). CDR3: CASSFGGGGSYEQYF. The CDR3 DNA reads TGTGCCAGCAGCTTCGGCGGGGGGGGCTCCTACGAGCAGTACTTC.